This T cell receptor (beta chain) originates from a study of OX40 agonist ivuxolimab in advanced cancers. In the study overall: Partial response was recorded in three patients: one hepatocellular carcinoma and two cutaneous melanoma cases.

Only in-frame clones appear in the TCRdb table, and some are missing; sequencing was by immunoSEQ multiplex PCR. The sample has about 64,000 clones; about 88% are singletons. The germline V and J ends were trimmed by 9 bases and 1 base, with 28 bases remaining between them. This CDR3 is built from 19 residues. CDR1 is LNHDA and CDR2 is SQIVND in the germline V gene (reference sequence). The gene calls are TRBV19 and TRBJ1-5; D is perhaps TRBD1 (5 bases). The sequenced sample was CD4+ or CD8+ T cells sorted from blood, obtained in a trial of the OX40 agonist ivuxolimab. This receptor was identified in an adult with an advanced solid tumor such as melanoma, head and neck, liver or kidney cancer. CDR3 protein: CARWGILARPRRSNQPQHF. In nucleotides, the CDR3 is TGTGCCAGATGGGGGATATTAGCGAGGCCGAGGAGGAGCAATCAGCCCCAGCATTTT.